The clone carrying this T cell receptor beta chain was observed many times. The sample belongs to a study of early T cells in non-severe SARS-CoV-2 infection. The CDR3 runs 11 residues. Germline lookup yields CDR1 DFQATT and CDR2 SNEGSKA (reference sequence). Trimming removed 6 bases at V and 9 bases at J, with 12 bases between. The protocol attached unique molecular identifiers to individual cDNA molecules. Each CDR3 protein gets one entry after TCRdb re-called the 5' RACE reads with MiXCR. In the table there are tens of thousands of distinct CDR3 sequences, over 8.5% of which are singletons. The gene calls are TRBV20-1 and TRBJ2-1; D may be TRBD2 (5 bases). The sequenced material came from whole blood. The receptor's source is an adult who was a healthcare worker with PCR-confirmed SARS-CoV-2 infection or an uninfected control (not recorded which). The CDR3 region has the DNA TGCAGTGCCCCCCGTGCGGGTGAGCAGTTCTTC. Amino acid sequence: CSAPRAGEQFF.